This TCR beta chain was documented in a study of identical twins. Whole-study results and caveats: Monozygotic twin pairs showed more out-of-frame TCR alpha sharing than models estimated. High-abundance cord blood beta clonotypes had fewer insertions; memory repertoires showed none. Weaker excess sharing between twins was seen in beta out-of-frame sequences.

Everyone who donated was a healthy Caucasian. TCRdb recomputed calls from the 5' RACE reads with MiXCR, one row per CDR3 protein. The sample lists about 480,000 distinct CDR3 sequences, 11% to 15% occurring once. This clonotype was seen a handful of times. Its antigen is unknown. The sample was also linked to a second study, of yellow fever vaccine responses in identical twins.

The source material was CD4+ T cells sorted from blood. This TCR derives from a woman under 30 in good health.

This CDR3 reads CASSFQRGLYNEQFF. Written as DNA, the CDR3 is TGTGCCAGCAGTTTCCAGCGGGGGCTCTACAATGAGCAGTTCTTC. The chain employs TRBV27 and TRBJ2-1; 8 bases are a match to TRBD2. Germline CDR1 is MNHEY and CDR2 is SMNVEV (reference sequence). The CDR3 contains 15 residues. The V gene end was trimmed by 3 bases and the J gene end by 3 bases; junction bases not matched to a gene: 4.